These 18 T cell receptor beta chains came from one sample sequenced in a study of T cells in Graves' hyperthyroidism and ophthalmopathy. Amplified regions were TCR beta CDR3 sequences from RNA transcripts. When the TCR CDR3 underwent first-round RT-PCR, the HTBI primer set was used. TCRdb reprocessed the multiplex PCR reads with MiXCR, giving one entry per CDR3 protein. Of a few hundred thousand distinct CDR3 sequences listed, less than 15% are singletons. Sequenced: blood. The origin of the receptors is a middle-aged woman with Graves' hyperthyroidism that later progressed to Graves' ophthalmopathy.

Ten or more counts support this clonotype. The chain carries TRBV6-5 and TRBJ1-2; D call uncertain. The germline gives CDR1 MNHEY, CDR2 SVGAGI. V dropped 0 bases and J dropped 4 bases, with 12 bases sitting between them. The length of the CDR3 is 15 residues. The CDR3 is CASSYSSLGIYGYTF. DNA for the CDR3: TGTGCCAGCAGTTACTCGAGTCTGGGGATCTATGGCTACACCTTC.

This clonotype has a handful of counts. This chain uses TRBV9 with TRBJ2-1; 7 nucleotides align to TRBD2. CDR1 is SGDLS, CDR2 YYNGEE, per germline. Trimming removed 0 bases from V and 9 bases from J; junction bases left unmatched: 12. CDR3 length: 16 amino acids. The CDR3 sequence is CASSVGPGLASGEQFF. For the CDR3, the DNA is TGTGCCAGCAGCGTAGGACCGGGGCTAGCTAGCGGTGAGCAGTTCTTC.

This clonotype has at least ten counts. The genes are TRBV27 and TRBJ2-3; 12 bases are a match to TRBD1. The junction had 4 bases not matched to a gene; V was cut back by 5 bases and J by 4 bases. CDR1 is MNHEY, CDR2 SMNVEV, per germline (reference sequence). This CDR3 comprises 15 residues. CDR3 region: CASSGGQGASDTQYF. In nucleotides, the CDR3 is TGTGCCAGCAGTGGGGGACAGGGGGCATCAGATACGCAGTATTTT.

As for this clonotype: A much larger clone sits a single nucleotide away, making a read error possible. The chain couples TRBV5-1 to TRBJ2-5; 9 nucleotides align to TRBD1. CDR1 and CDR2 (germline): SGHRS, YFSETQ. The CDR3 runs to 18 residues. CDR3 protein: CASSSLRIGQGIQETHYF. The DNA for the CDR3 is TGCGCCAGCAGCTCCCTACGTATAGGACAGGGGATCCAAGAGACCCACTACTTC. Complete variable domain (other parts from reference TRBV5-1 and TRBJ2-5): KAGVTQTPRYLIKTRGQQVTLSCSPISGHRSVSWYQQTPGQGLQFLFEYFSETQRNKGNFPGRFSGRQFSNSRSEMNVSTLELGDSALYLCASSSLRIGQGIQETHYFGPGTRLLVL.

The rearrangement joins TRBV5-1 to TRBJ1-1, with D perhaps matching TRBD1 (5 bases). V lost 4 bases and J 5 bases, leaving 18 bases between the germline ends. CDR1 and CDR2 from the germline V gene are SGHRS and YFSETQ. This CDR3 has 15 residues. CDR3 bases: TGCGCCAGCAGCGCGGCGGGCAGGGATAGAACTGAAGCTTTCTTT. Amino acid sequence: CASSAAGRDRTEAFF.

This clonotype was detected many times. The rearrangement joins TRBV5-1 to TRBJ2-7; D unclear. The germline V gene encodes CDR1 SGHRS and CDR2 YFSETQ. This CDR3 has 14 amino acids. V lost 3 bases and J 7 bases, leaving 17 bases between the germline ends. This CDR3 is CASSSEPPSGEQYF. CDR3 bases: TGCGCCAGCAGCTCCGAACCCCCGTCGGGTGAGCAGTACTTC.

Only a few counts were recorded for this clonotype. The gene calls are TRBV12-3 or TRBV12-4 and TRBJ2-1, with a tentative D call TRBD2 (5 bases). This CDR3 is built from 16 residues. With 3 bases removed from V and 7 bases from J, the gap between germline ends came to 19 bases. CDR3 residues: CASSFYSSPVRNEQFF. The DNA for the CDR3 is TGTGCCAGCAGTTTTTACTCTAGCCCGGTCAGGAATGAGCAGTTCTTC.

This clonotype was seen at least ten times. The chain couples TRBV2 to TRBJ2-1; 14 bases agree with TRBD2. The CDR3 runs 18 residues. Germline V gene data show CDR1 as SNHLY and CDR2 as FYNNEI. Unmatched junction bases numbered 9, after V lost 1 base and J lost 7 bases. This CDR3 is CASSEDWGLAGAGNEQFF. In nucleotides, the CDR3 is TGTGCCAGCAGTGAAGATTGGGGACTAGCGGGAGCGGGGAATGAGCAGTTCTTC.

This chain joins TRBV6-6 and TRBJ2-7, with D perhaps being TRBD1 or TRBD2 (5 bases each). V lost 0 bases to trimming and J lost 2 bases, with 11 bases between them. Germline CDR1 MNHNY, CDR2 SVGAGI (reference sequence). The CDR3 sequence is 15 residues long. CDR3 in amino acids: CASSYSWGNTYEQYF. For the CDR3, the DNA is TGTGCCAGCAGTTACTCGTGGGGGAATACCTACGAGCAGTACTTC.

This clonotype was picked up one time. V usage is TRBV7-6 and J usage is TRBJ2-3; TRBD1 agrees at 9 bases. Germline values: CDR1 SGHVS, CDR2 FNYEAQ. The CDR3 loop spans 16 amino acids. After removal of 6 bases from V and 5 bases from J, the junction contained 12 bases not matched to a gene. The CDR3 coding sequence is TGTGCCAGCAGTCCTGGGGACAGGGTGTTTGTAGATACGCAGTATTTT. Amino acids: CASSPGDRVFVDTQYF.

This clonotype was counted at least ten times. The rearrangement uses TRBV19 and TRBJ2-3, with D perhaps TRBD2 (6 bases). This CDR3 region has 14 residues. V dropped 5 bases and J dropped 5 bases, with 14 bases sitting between them. CDR1 is LNHDA, CDR2 SQIVND, per germline (reference sequence). The CDR3 region is CASSPRGLGDTQYF. The CDR3 DNA reads TGTGCCAGTAGTCCCCGGGGACTGGGAGATACGCAGTATTTT.

Details on this clonotype: A much larger clone lies a single base off, so this may be a read error. V gene TRBV6-2 or TRBV6-3 combines with J gene TRBJ2-1; TRBD1 agrees at 10 bases. There are 15 residues in the CDR3. Germline V gives CDR1 MNHEY, CDR2 SVGEGT. Trimming at V came to 2 bases and at J to 3 bases, leaving 1 base not matched to a gene. The CDR3 DNA sequence: TGTGCCAGCAGTTACGGGACAGGGGACTACAATGAGCAGTTCTTC. As protein: CASSYGTGDYNEQFF.

This clonotype showed up many times. V is TRBV20-1 and J is TRBJ1-6; D uncertain. There are 14 residues in the CDR3. The germline CDR1 and CDR2 sequences are DFQATT and SNEGSKA (reference sequence). The ends were cut back, 1 base at V and 7 bases at J, with 11 bases in the middle. The CDR3 DNA sequence: TGCAGTGCTAGAGTGGTAGGCGCCAATTCACCCCTCCACTTT. Its translation: CSARVVGANSPLHF.

This clonotype was found many times. In nucleotides, the CDR3 is TGTGCCAGCAGCACCGGGACAGGGGCTGATGAAAAACTGTTTTTT. Amino acids: CASSTGTGADEKLFF. This sequence joins TRBV9 and TRBJ1-4, with 10 bases lining up with TRBD1. Germline values: CDR1 SGDLS, CDR2 YYNGEE. The junction had 6 bases not matched to a gene; V was cut back by 4 bases and J by 6 bases. The length of the CDR3 is 15 residues.

This chain joins TRBV4-1 and TRBJ2-7; TRBD2 is a possible D gene (5 bases). V was clipped by 0 bases and J by 2 bases, with 20 bases between them. The CDR3 consists of 18 residues. Germline assignment: CDR1 MGHRA and CDR2 YSYEKL. This chain's CDR3 is CASSQDEDYSLETYEQYF. The CDR3 bases are TGCGCCAGCAGCCAAGATGAAGACTACAGCTTGGAAACCTACGAGCAGTACTTC.

This clonotype was picked up many times. The rearrangement joins TRBV19 to TRBJ1-2; no firm D call. Trimming took 7 bases from V and 7 from J, leaving 22 bases between them. Germline loops: CDR1 LNHDA, CDR2 SQIVND (reference sequence). The CDR3 covers 15 residues. Here the CDR3 DNA reads TGTGCCAGTAACGATAGGGCGAAAGCCCTCCCTGGCTACACCTTC. Amino acids: CASNDRAKALPGYTF.

In this sample, this clonotype turned up many times. This chain links TRBV6-1 with TRBJ2-7; 7 nucleotides align to TRBD2. The germline CDR1 and CDR2 sequences are MNHNS and SASEGT. The CDR3 sequence is 14 residues long. Losses at the gene ends were 7 bases for V and 4 bases for J; bases not matched to a gene: 10. This CDR3 reads CASNDGTTDYEQYF. CDR3 DNA sequence: TGTGCCAGCAACGATGGGACTACGGATTACGAGCAGTACTTC.

This clonotype was counted many times. This sequence joins TRBV10-3 and TRBJ2-7; possible D gene TRBD2, 5 bases. Trimming shortened V by 11 bases and J by 2 bases, and 16 bases separated the two germline ends. The germline gives CDR1 ENHRY, CDR2 SYGVKD. CDR3 length equals 13 residues. This CDR3 reads CALATPGTYEQYF. The CDR3 DNA follows: TGTGCCCTCGCGACCCCGGGGACCTACGAGCAGTACTTC.